A selection of T cell receptor beta chains follows, all from one sample in a study of molecular identifiers for immune sequencing clone quantification. TCRdb reanalysed the PCR reads using MiXCR and keeps one entry per CDR3 protein. This sample yields approximately 40,000 distinct CDR3 sequences, of which 24% are seen a single time; over 0.95% belongs to the top ten. Sequencing used naive CD8+ T cells from blood, with Jurkat cell RNA spiked in. The receptor source for this set is a human donor in good health. Some libraries in this study had Jurkat cell RNA spiked in. Each CDR3 is given with its conserved first and last residue. The order of the fields is CDR3 DNA, CDR3 protein, J gene, V gene, D gene, clone size. D genes are given only for firm matches. Clone size is stated in some rows and not others, as once, few, many or a class when expanded.

TGTGCCAGCAGCGCGCGGACAGGTTTCGACGCCGGGGAGCTGTTTTTT | CASSARTGFDAGELFF | TRBJ2-2 | TRBV9 | TRBD1 | .
TGTGCCAGCAGCCAAGCCCCTCGACTAGCGGGAGTCTACGAGCAGTACTTC | CASSQAPRLAGVYEQYF | TRBJ2-7 | TRBV14 | TRBD2 | many
TGTGCCAGCAGATCCACAGATACGCAGTATTTT | CASRSTDTQYF | TRBJ2-3 | TRBV27 | . | many
TGCAGTGCTCTAGCGGGAGCAGGTGAGCAGTTCTTC | CSALAGAGEQFF | TRBJ2-1 | TRBV20-1 | TRBD2 | few
TGTGCCAGTAGTCTTGCAGGACTAAATCAGCCCCAGCATTTT | CASSLAGLNQPQHF | TRBJ1-5 | TRBV19 | . | many
TGTGCCAGCAGCTATCAGACGAACACTGAAGCTTTCTTT | CASSYQTNTEAFF | TRBJ1-1 | TRBV7-9 | . | .
TGCAGTGCTAGAGCGGCGGGGGTTAGCACAGATACGCAGTATTTT | CSARAAGVSTDTQYF | TRBJ2-3 | TRBV20-1 | TRBD2 | many
TGTGCCAGCAGTCCCTCAGGGACTAGCGGGAGGGTGGACGAGCGGTACTTC | CASSPSGTSGRVDERYF | TRBJ2-7 | TRBV6-5 | TRBD2 | .
TGCAGACAAAGAGCCGACGCAGCCCGTCTGACCCACTACTTC | CRQRADAARLTHYF | TRBJ2-5 | TRBV20-1 | . | .
TGTGCCCGCAGCCAAGCTACCGGGACCCGGTACGAGCAGTACTTC | CARSQATGTRYEQYF | TRBJ2-7 | TRBV3-1 | . | .
TGTGCCAGCAGACCGGGACAGGCGGTCACCGGGGAGCTGTTTTTT | CASRPGQAVTGELFF | TRBJ2-2 | TRBV2 | TRBD1 | many
TGTGCCAGCAGCTTATGGGGGGATGGGGCTTTCTTT | CASSLWGDGAFF | TRBJ1-1 | TRBV7-9 | . | few
TGTGCCAGCAGCGTAGCGGGGGGAGGCACCGGGGAGCTGTTGTTT | CASSVAGGGTGELLF | TRBJ2-2 | TRBV9 | TRBD2 | .
TGCAGCGTTGTCTTACAGGGGAAGTCCATTCAGTACTTC | CSVVLQGKSIQYF | TRBJ2-4 | TRBV29-1 | TRBD1 | .
TGTGCCAGCAGCCCACCGGGGGCCTACGAGCAGTACTTC | CASSPPGAYEQYF | TRBJ2-7 | TRBV7-9 | . | medium-sized
TGCGCCAGCAGCCAAGCATTGGCACTTAATGAAAAACTGTTTTTT | CASSQALALNEKLFF | TRBJ1-4 | TRBV4-1 | . | many
TGTGCCACCAGGACACCCGACCAATACGAGCAGTACTTC | CATRTPDQYEQYF | TRBJ2-7 | TRBV28 | . | .
TGCGCCAGCAGCCCTTTTTATGACAAACTAGCCAAAAACATTCAGTACTTC | CASSPFYDKLAKNIQYF | TRBJ2-4 | TRBV4-3 | . | many
TGTGCCAGCAGCTTAGTTCGGGACAGCAGAAAGAATAATCAGCCCCAGCAATTT | CASSLVRDSRKNNQPQQF | TRBJ1-5 | TRBV7-8 | TRBD1 | .
TGTGCCAGCAGCTTAGTTGGTGGGTTAGCGGTCGACGCGGTAGATACGCAGTATTTT | CASSLVGGLAVDAVDTQYF | TRBJ2-3 | TRBV7-9 | . | many
TGTGCCAGCAGCCCGATACAGGGGGTGAACACTGAAGCTTTCTTT | CASSPIQGVNTEAFF | TRBJ1-1 | TRBV7-2 | TRBD1 | many
TGTGCCAGCAGCTCACCATACCGGGACTTGATAATGAACACTGAAGCTCTCTTT | CASSSPYRDLIMNTEALF | TRBJ1-1 | TRBV11-2 | . | .
TGTGCCAGCAGTTTATTGACTCCAGGGGGGGCTAAACGGGATGAGCAGTTCTTC | CASSLLTPGGAKRDEQFF | TRBJ2-1 | TRBV27 | . | many
TGTGCCAGCAGTGAACCCCTAACCGGGGAGCTGTTTTTT | CASSEPLTGELFF | TRBJ2-2 | TRBV6-1 | . | few
TGTGCCAGCAGCTCAACGCGGGAGACCGGAGATACGCAGTATTTT | CASSSTRETGDTQYF | TRBJ2-3 | TRBV7-9 | TRBD2 | medium-sized
TGTGCCAGCAGCTGGGGGGTCCCTCCATATGGCTACACCTTC | CASSWGVPPYGYTF | TRBJ1-2 | TRBV5-6 | . | many
TGTGCCAGCAGCCAAGGGAGGGCCGAGCAGTACTTC | CASSQGRAEQYF | TRBJ2-7 | TRBV14 | . | few
TGCGCCAGCAGTTCCGCTAGCATATTAACAGATACGCAGTATTTT | CASSSASILTDTQYF | TRBJ2-3 | TRBV10-2 | . | few
TGTGCCAGTAGTATAGAGGGTCGGCCCTACGAGCAGTACTTC | CASSIEGRPYEQYF | TRBJ2-7 | TRBV19 | . | many
TGTGCCAGCAGCTTAGGACAGGGGGATACTGAAGCTTTCTTT | CASSLGQGDTEAFF | TRBJ1-1 | TRBV7-9 | TRBD1 | many
TGTGCCTGGAGTGTACAAGGGGGCGAACTATATGAAGCTTTCTTT | CAWSVQGGELYEAFF | TRBJ1-1 | TRBV30 | TRBD1 | few
TGTGCCAGCAGCTTCCCGGACAGGGCCTACGAGCAGTACTTC | CASSFPDRAYEQYF | TRBJ2-7 | TRBV5-6 | TRBD1 | many
TGCGCCCGCAGCCAAGAAGATCCCCCGTACCAAGAGACCCAGTACTTC | CARSQEDPPYQETQYF | TRBJ2-5 | TRBV4-1 | . | .
TGCAGTGCTAGAGATCGTTCGATAGGAGACTACGAGCAGTACTTC | CSARDRSIGDYEQYF | TRBJ2-7 | TRBV20-1 | . | many
TGTGCCAGCAGTTTGTCGGGATATCCGAACACTGAAGCTTTCTTT | CASSLSGYPNTEAFF | TRBJ1-1 | TRBV6-1 | . | few
TGTGTTATCAGTGAGAGTTCGGCGCTTGAGCAGTACTTC | CVISESSALEQYF | TRBJ2-7 | TRBV10-3 | . | .
TGTGCCACCAGCAGCTTCGTGGGAGGGGGGCCAGATACGCAGTATTTT | CATSSFVGGGPDTQYF | TRBJ2-3 | TRBV15 | . | many